A single sample is the source of the 7 T cell receptor beta chains below, sequenced in a study of CXCR3-negative and CXCR3-positive naive CD8 T cells. Libraries were UMI-labeled 5' RACE TRB cDNA. TCRdb reprocessed the 5' RACE reads and keeps a single row for each CDR3 protein, giving no DNA. The sample table includes about 130,000 distinct CDR3 sequences. Specimen: naive CXCR3- CD8+ T cells from blood. Documented subset: CD45RO-CCR7+CD27+CD95- naive CD8+ T cells lacking CXCR3 (TNR3-). These receptor sequences come from a human donor in good health. Some clones in this sample may be carry-over from other donors' samples.

The rearrangement uses TRBV7-9 and TRBJ1-6; TCRdb indicates TRBD1, and absent DNA this call remains unverified. This CDR3 is built from 16 residues. Germline CDR1 and CDR2: SEHNR and FQNEAQ (reference sequence). CDR3 in amino acids: CASSTLQGRNSSPLHF. Complete variable domain (other parts from reference TRBV7-9 and TRBJ1-6): DTGVSQNPRHKITKRGQNVTFRCDPISEHNRLYWYRQTLGQGPEFLTYFQNEAQLEKSRLLSDRFSAERPKGSFSTLEIQRTEQGDSAMYLCASSTLQGRNSSPLHFGNGTRLTVT.

The chain carries TRBV27 and TRBJ2-7. Germline CDR1 and CDR2: MNHEY and SMNVEV (reference sequence). The CDR3 runs to 11 residues. Here the CDR3 reads CASSFMNEQYF.

The chain links TRBV12-3 or TRBV12-4 to TRBJ1-1; TCRdb names TRBD1, which stays unverified in the absence of DNA. The CDR3 totals 14 residues. This chain's CDR3 is CASSLTGAGTEAFF.

The chain combines TRBV7-3 with TRBJ1-1. Germline CDR1 SGHTA, CDR2 FQGTGA. CDR3 length: 14 residues. CDR3 loop: CASSLGDMNTEAFF. Based on the CDR3 plus reference TRBV7-3 and TRBJ1-1, the full variable domain is GAGVSQTPSNKVTEKGKYVELRCDPISGHTALYWYRQSLGQGPEFLIYFQGTGAADDSGLPNDRFFAVRPEGSVSTLKIQRTERGDSAVYLCASSLGDMNTEAFFGQGTRLTVV.

The chain links TRBV28 to TRBJ2-7; as DNA is missing, the TRBD1 call by TCRdb cannot be tested. The CDR3 spans 17 residues. Looked up from germline, CDR1 is MDHEN and CDR2 is SYDVKM. Here the CDR3 reads CASSLFDGNPSGDEQYF.

This chain uses TRBV6-2 or TRBV6-3 with TRBJ2-1. Germline V lookup: CDR1 MNHEY, CDR2 SVGEGT. This CDR3 contains 14 residues. The CDR3 protein is CASSYLGWSNEQFF.

The chain joins TRBV15 to TRBJ2-1; TCRdb designates TRBD2, a call that cannot be tested without DNA. CDR3 length: 15 amino acids. Germline values: CDR1 LNHNV, CDR2 YYDKDF (reference sequence). The CDR3 region is CATSRGLAGVGEQFF.